Listed here are 3 T cell receptor beta chains from one sample, sequenced in a study of T cell responses to AZD1222 COVID-19 vaccine. The method was immunoSEQ multiplex PCR; TCRdb's version includes in-frame clones alone and lacks a portion of them. The data show 70,000 to 100,000 clones, 92% seen once. The starting material was peripheral blood, obtained 28 days after the second AZD1222 dose. The source is an adult who received the AZD1222 COVID-19 vaccine.

The CDR3 bases are TGCAGTGCTAGGCAGGACACTGAAGCTTTCTTT. It translates to CSARQDTEAFF. This rearrangement joins TRBV20-1 to TRBJ1-1; no clear D gene. The germline gives CDR1 DFQATT, CDR2 SNEGSKA (reference sequence). This CDR3 region has 11 residues. Trimming took 3 bases from V and 3 from J, leaving 5 bases between them.

Turning to this clone: One end of the junction fails to match germline, which may point to a read error. V is TRBV5-6 and J is TRBJ1-5; D remains unclear. The CDR3 consists of 15 residues. Germline CDR1 SGHDT, CDR2 YYEEEE. The CDR3 DNA reads TGTGCCAGCAGTTTGGGTCAGGCTAGCAATCAGCCCCAGCATTTT. It codes for CASSLGQASNQPQHF.

The sample holds a few counts of this clone. This sequence joins TRBV5-1 and TRBJ2-7; 11 bases line up with TRBD1. Trimming at V came to 4 bases and at J to 0 bases, leaving 6 bases not matched to a gene. The CDR3 sequence is 16 residues long. In germline, CDR1 is SGHRS, CDR2 YFSETQ. CDR3 DNA sequence: TGCGCCAGCAGCCTAGGGACAGGGGGTCCCTCCTACGAGCAGTACTTC. Amino acids: CASSLGTGGPSYEQYF.